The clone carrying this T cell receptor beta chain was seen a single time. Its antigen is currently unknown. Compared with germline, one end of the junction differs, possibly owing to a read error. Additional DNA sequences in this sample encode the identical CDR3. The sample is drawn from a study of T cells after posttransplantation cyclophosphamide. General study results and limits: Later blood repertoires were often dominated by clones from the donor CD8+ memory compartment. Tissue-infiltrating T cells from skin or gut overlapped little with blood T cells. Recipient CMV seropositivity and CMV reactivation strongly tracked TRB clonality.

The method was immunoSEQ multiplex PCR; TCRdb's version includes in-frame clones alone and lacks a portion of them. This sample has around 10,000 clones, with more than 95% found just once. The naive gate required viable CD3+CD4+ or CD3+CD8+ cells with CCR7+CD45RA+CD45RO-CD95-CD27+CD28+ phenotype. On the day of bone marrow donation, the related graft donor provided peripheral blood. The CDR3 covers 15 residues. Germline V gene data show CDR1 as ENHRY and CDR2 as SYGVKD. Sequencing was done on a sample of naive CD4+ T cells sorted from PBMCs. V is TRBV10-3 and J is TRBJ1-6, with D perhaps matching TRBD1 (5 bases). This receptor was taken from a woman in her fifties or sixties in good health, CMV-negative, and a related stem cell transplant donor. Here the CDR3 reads CAISPTALNNSPLHF. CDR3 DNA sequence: TGTGCCATCAGCCCGACAGCCCTAAATAATTCCCCCCTCCACTTT.